The 15 T cell receptor beta chains below all came from one sample that was sequenced in a study of T-cell memory formation after mild COVID-19. TCRdb analysed the 5' RACE reads with MiXCR anew, one entry per CDR3 protein. The sample lists some 250,000 distinct CDR3 sequences, approximately 10% occurring once. Sequenced input: PBMCs or a T cell subset sorted from them (not recorded which). The source of these receptors is a man between 18 and 29 years old who had mild COVID-19 (a few samples of this study predate the infection). Cell type and time point are not known.

This clonotype was seen repeatedly, ten times or more. CDR3 loop: CASSQAGTGRNEQFF. The CDR3, as DNA: TGCGCCAGCAGCCAGGCCGGGACAGGGAGAAATGAGCAGTTCTTC. The chain uses TRBV4-3 and TRBJ2-1, with 9 bases aligning to TRBD1. V was pared by 3 bases and J by 7 bases, with 7 bases of the junction left unmatched. CDR1 and CDR2 (germline): LGHNA, YSLEER. The CDR3 totals 15 residues.

This clonotype was counted only a few times. The chain couples TRBV4-3 to TRBJ2-5; 7 positions agree with TRBD1. The CDR3 length is 17 residues. The V segment lost 4 bases and the J segment 2 bases; nucleotides outside the gene matches: 13. CDR1 and CDR2 from the germline V gene are LGHNA and YSLEER. In DNA form, the CDR3 reads TGCGCCAGCAGCCCCCATTTACCCGGGACAGCACAAGAGACCCAGTACTTC. This gives the protein CASSPHLPGTAQETQYF.

This clonotype was detected a few times. The V and J genes are TRBV7-2 and TRBJ2-7; 10 bases align to TRBD2. Germline CDR1 SGHTA, CDR2 FQGNSA. J was trimmed by 2 bases and V by 1 base; bases with no gene match: 5. There are 16 residues in the CDR3. This CDR3 is CASSLDSGGVPYEQYF. Here the CDR3 DNA reads TGTGCCAGCAGCTTAGACAGCGGGGGGGTTCCCTACGAGCAGTACTTC.

V gene TRBV20-1 combines with J gene TRBJ2-7, with 13 positions matching TRBD2. Germline V gene data show CDR1 as DFQATT and CDR2 as SNEGSKA (reference sequence). V trimming: 8 bases; J trimming: 6 bases; junction bases outside the gene matches: 7. CDR3 length: 13 amino acids. For the CDR3, the DNA is TGCAGTCTTAGACTAGCGGGGGGTCGCGAGCAGTACTTC. Amino acid sequence: CSLRLAGGREQYF.

This clonotype came up many times. This chain joins TRBV20-1 and TRBJ2-1, with TRBD1 matching 8 bases. The junction had 3 bases not matched to a gene; V was cut back by 0 bases and J by 2 bases. There are 15 residues in the CDR3. Germline V CDR1 and CDR2: DFQATT, SNEGSKA (reference sequence). This CDR3 is CSARDRQGPYNEQFF. CDR3 sequence (DNA): TGCAGTGCTAGAGATCGACAGGGGCCCTACAATGAGCAGTTCTTC.

This clonotype was seen only a few times. CDR3 region: CASSAGQGFEKLFF. The CDR3 region has the DNA TGTGCCAGCAGCGCGGGACAGGGGTTTGAAAAACTGTTTTTT. The V gene is TRBV7-9, the J gene TRBJ1-4, with TRBD1 matching over 10 bases. CDR1 is SEHNR, CDR2 FQNEAQ, per germline (reference sequence). The CDR3 length is 14 residues. V lost 5 bases to trimming and J lost 7 bases; unmatched junction nucleotides: 4.

This clonotype was recorded a few times. V and J are TRBV5-1 and TRBJ1-2; D is unresolved. V lost 0 bases and J lost 4, with 10 bases in between. Germline CDR1 reads SGHRS; CDR2 reads YFSETQ. This CDR3 region has 14 residues. CDR3 sequence (DNA): TGCGCCAGCAGCTTGGGTCCGGATTTCTATGGCTACACCTTC. Protein sequence: CASSLGPDFYGYTF.

A few counts support this clonotype. CDR3 protein: CATSDYVRDGASYEQYF. In DNA, the CDR3 is TGTGCCACCAGCGACTACGTCAGGGACGGGGCTTCCTACGAGCAGTACTTC. The chain links TRBV15 to TRBJ2-7, with D perhaps being TRBD1 or TRBD2 (5 bases each). The CDR3 length is 17 residues. From germline, CDR1 is LNHNV and CDR2 YYDKDF (reference sequence). V was shortened by 5 bases and J by 1 base, with 21 bases between the two germline ends. Looking up the rest from reference TRBV15 and TRBJ2-7 gives the full variable domain: DAMVIQNPRYQVTQFGKPVTLSCSQTLNHNVMYWYQQKSSQAPKLLFHYYDKDFNNEADTPDNFQSRRPNTSFCFLDIRSPGLGDTAMYLCATSDYVRDGASYEQYFGPGTRLTVT.

The rearrangement uses TRBV12-3 or TRBV12-4 and TRBJ2-2; TRBD2 is a possible D gene (5 bases). V lost 2 bases and J 1 base, leaving 17 bases between the germline ends. The CDR3 has 18 amino acids. The DNA of the CDR3 is TGTGCCAGCAGTTTATTACGTCCGGGGAACTGGAACACCGGGGAGCTGTTTTTT. Translated, it gives CASSLLRPGNWNTGELFF.

Remarks on this clonotype: A much more abundant neighbour one base away suggests this may be a read error. The CDR3 nucleotides read TGTGCCAGCACTGGACAGGGGAACACTGAAGCTTTCTTT. Amino acid sequence: CASTGQGNTEAFF. The J gene is TRBJ1-1, the V gene TRBV6-4; 8 nucleotides match TRBD1. The CDR3 runs to 13 residues. Losses at the gene ends were 7 bases for V and 1 base for J; bases not matched to a gene: 2. The germline gives CDR1 MRHNA, CDR2 SNTAGT.

The chain carries TRBV5-1 and TRBJ2-1, with 11 bases fitting TRBD2. The CDR3 runs to 17 residues. V trimming: 4 bases; J trimming: 7 bases; junction bases outside the gene matches: 13. Germline CDR1 reads SGHRS; CDR2 reads YFSETQ. Here the CDR3 reads CASSAYSGGAAGNEQFF. As DNA, the CDR3 is TGCGCCAGCAGCGCCTATAGCGGGGGGGCCGCTGGGAATGAGCAGTTCTTC.

V gene TRBV15 combines with J gene TRBJ2-2; D is undetermined. The CDR3 sequence is 16 residues long. The germline gives CDR1 LNHNV, CDR2 YYDKDF (reference sequence). Trimming took 3 bases from V and 1 from J, leaving 12 bases between them. The CDR3 sequence: CATSSVSVVNTGELFF. DNA for the CDR3: TGTGCCACCAGCAGTGTGTCCGTAGTGAACACCGGGGAGCTGTTTTTT.

The J gene is TRBJ1-4, the V gene TRBV19; D is unresolved. Trimming cost V 5 bases and J 0 bases, with 13 bases left between them. CDR3 size: 16 residues. CDR1 is LNHDA, CDR2 SQIVND, per germline (reference sequence). The CDR3 coding sequence is TGTGCCAGTAGTTCACTAATGGTTGCAACTAATGAAAAACTGTTTTTT. It codes for CASSSLMVATNEKLFF.

This clonotype was recorded a few times. The chain couples TRBV5-1 to TRBJ1-1; the D gene is possibly TRBD1 (5 bases). Germline V gives CDR1 SGHRS, CDR2 YFSETQ. CDR3 size: 17 residues. With 5 bases removed from V and 4 bases from J, the gap between germline ends came to 24 bases. The CDR3 coding sequence is TGCGCCAGCAGGGAAGTTTACCGGGACCGGGGGGTCACTGAAGCTTTCTTT. It encodes CASREVYRDRGVTEAFF.

A few counts support this clonotype. This chain connects TRBV9 to TRBJ2-1; D may be TRBD2 (6 bases). The CDR3 length is 15 residues. CDR1 SGDLS and CDR2 YYNGEE come from the germline V gene. The V gene lost 0 bases and the J gene lost 4 bases, with 11 bases spanning the gap. Written as DNA, the CDR3 is TGTGCCAGCAGCGTAGTGGGGACTGGATACAATGAGCAGTTCTTC. As protein: CASSVVGTGYNEQFF.